This T cell receptor (beta chain) appears in the sequencing data of a study of cytomegalovirus exposure and HLA in healthy donors. Study-wide results and limits: Cytomegalovirus-associated TCR beta chains were listed, numbering under 200. The availability of immune exposure information extended only to CMV serostatus. Later work showed greater clonal expansion in HLA-associated TCR beta chains than in equally common others.

This clone was detected only a few times. What it binds is unknown. 13 Jbeta primers and 60 Vbeta primers were used for the PCR. In the source study's methods: In a later analysis, 80 million or so unique TCR beta chains included roughly 11 million shared by two or more donors. Sequenced by immunoSEQ multiplex PCR; TCRdb stores in-frame clones only, minus some. V, J and clone size reflect that table, while D and trimming were determined from the DNA. The sample carries around 190,000 clones, roughly 8.7% recorded once. Germline-derived CDR1 and CDR2 are SEHNR and FQNEAQ (reference sequence). This CDR3 region has 14 residues. The V and J ends lost 1 base and 1 base respectively, with 7 bases between them.

Sequences were obtained from PBMCs. The chain carries TRBV7-9 and TRBJ1-2, with no clear D. The sequence was obtained from a young woman in good health and CMV-seropositive. CDR3 sequence: CASSLDQRNYGYTF. In DNA form, the CDR3 reads TGTGCCAGCAGCTTAGATCAGCGTAACTATGGCTACACCTTC.